The 24 T cell receptor beta chains given below trace back to one sample, sequenced in a study of Tregs in tolerant kidney transplant recipients. Profiled with immunoSEQ multiplex PCR; TCRdb holds only in-frame clones, not every one. The data show some 70,000 clones, 85% to 90% seen once. Sample: CD4+ T cells from blood, taken before the transplant. Source of these receptors: a human donor who received a combined kidney and bone marrow transplant.

The rearrangement joins TRBV2 to TRBJ2-7; tentatively, D is TRBD1 (7 bases). The CDR3 totals 15 residues. Trimming took 8 bases from V and 3 from J, leaving 20 bases between them. Germline values: CDR1 SNHLY, CDR2 FYNNEI. CDR3 amino acids: CASGQGGSLHYEQYF. The CDR3 nucleotides read TGTGCCAGCGGGCAGGGGGGTTCCCTCCACTACGAGCAGTACTTC. The whole variable domain, remainder taken from reference TRBV2 and TRBJ2-7, is EPEVTQTPSHQVTQMGQEVILRCVPISNHLYFYWYRQILGQKVEFLVSFYNNEISEKSEIFDDQFSVERPDGSNFTLKIRSTKLEDSAMYFCASGQGGSLHYEQYFGPGTRLTVT.

This chain connects TRBV29-1 to TRBJ2-3; D uncertain. There are 15 residues in the CDR3. Trimming pared 4 bases from V and 2 bases from J, leaving 16 bases between. Germline V CDR1 and CDR2: SQVTM, ANQGSEA. In DNA form, the CDR3 reads TGCAGCGTTGTTGTCGGTACTGAAACCACAGATACGCAGTATTTT. Its translation: CSVVVGTETTDTQYF.

In the case of this clone: A read error may produce the germline difference seen at one junction end. The V and J genes are TRBV18 and TRBJ2-7, with D possibly TRBD1 on 6 matching bases. Germline lookup yields CDR1 KGHSH and CDR2 LQKENI. The CDR3 totals 14 residues. CDR3 loop: CASAPDRNFREQYF. The CDR3, as DNA: TGTGCCAGCGCACCTGACAGGAATTTTCGCGAGCAGTACTTC. The full variable domain, with the rest looked up from reference TRBV18 and TRBJ2-7, is NAGVMQNPRHLVRRRGQEARLRCSPMKGHSHVYWYRQLPEEGLKFMVYLQKENIIDESGMPKERFSAEFPKEGPSILRIQQVVRGDSAAYFCASAPDRNFREQYFGPGTRLTVT.

The rearrangement uses TRBV28 and TRBJ2-7; TRBD2 agrees at 8 bases. The trim removed 4 bases at V and 4 bases at J, leaving 9 bases unmatched. The CDR3 consists of 15 residues. Germline-derived CDR1 and CDR2 are MDHEN and SYDVKM. CDR3 bases: TGTGCCAGCAGTTCCCAAGCGGGAGTCAGGTACGAGCAGTACTTC. Amino acid sequence: CASSSQAGVRYEQYF.

V usage is TRBV15 and J usage is TRBJ2-5; D gene unclear. The V end was cut by 10 bases, the J end by 5 bases, with 8 bases between. This CDR3 spans 10 amino acids. The germline V gene encodes CDR1 LNHNV and CDR2 YYDKDF (reference sequence). The CDR3 sequence: CARVRETQYF. The CDR3 DNA reads as TGTGCCAGGGTGCGGGAGACCCAGTACTTC.

The chain carries TRBV28 and TRBJ2-1; D is perhaps TRBD2 (5 bases). V was clipped by 2 bases and J by 6 bases, with 8 bases between them. The germline CDR1 and CDR2 sequences are MDHEN and SYDVKM. The CDR3 has 13 amino acids. CDR3 region: CASSLTAGNEQFF. The CDR3 DNA follows: TGTGCCAGCAGTTTAACTGCGGGCAATGAGCAGTTCTTC.

The genes are TRBV7-9 and TRBJ2-3; a weak D match, TRBD1 (5 bases). The CDR3 runs to 13 residues. The germline V and J ends were trimmed by 0 bases and 8 bases, with 9 bases remaining between them. CDR1 is SEHNR and CDR2 is FQNEAQ in the germline V gene (reference sequence). The CDR3 DNA is TGTGCCAGCAGCTTAGCGTTTAGGGGTACGCAGTATTTT. It yields the protein CASSLAFRGTQYF.

The chain links TRBV7-9 to TRBJ1-1; 7 positions match TRBD1. In germline, CDR1 is SEHNR, CDR2 FQNEAQ (reference sequence). The CDR3 sequence is 15 residues long. The junction had 10 bases not matched to a gene; V was cut back by 5 bases and J by 4 bases. CDR3 protein: CASSQEQGSGTEAFF. DNA of the CDR3: TGTGCCAGCAGCCAAGAACAGGGGAGTGGCACTGAAGCTTTCTTT.

This clone was observed once. The V gene is TRBV5-1, the J gene TRBJ2-3; 9 nucleotides line up with TRBD2. CDR1 is SGHRS and CDR2 is YFSETQ in the germline V gene. The junction had 7 bases not matched to a gene; V was cut back by 3 bases and J by 2 bases. The CDR3 runs 16 residues. CDR3 bases: TGCGCCAGCAGCTCCGGGACTAGCCTCATCACAGATACGCAGTATTTT. It is translated as CASSSGTSLITDTQYF.

The rearrangement uses TRBV7-2 and TRBJ1-2; 9 bases agree with TRBD1. Germline V CDR1 and CDR2: SGHTA, FQGNSA. The ends lost 6 bases at V and 7 bases at J; junction bases unmatched: 6. The CDR3 consists of 13 residues. In DNA, the CDR3 is TGTGCCAGCAGTTCGACAGGGGGTGGTGGCTACACCTTC. It codes for CASSSTGGGGYTF.

This chain connects TRBV5-1 to TRBJ2-2; D may be TRBD1 (6 bases). This CDR3 comprises 16 residues. From germline, CDR1 is SGHRS and CDR2 YFSETQ. V was trimmed by 1 base and J by 2 bases, leaving 12 bases between them. CDR3 DNA sequence: TGCGCCAGCAGCTTGAGGTCCAGGGGAAACACCGGGGAGCTGTTTTTT. Translation gives CASSLRSRGNTGELFF. The full variable domain, completed using reference TRBV5-1 and TRBJ2-2, is KAGVTQTPRYLIKTRGQQVTLSCSPISGHRSVSWYQQTPGQGLQFLFEYFSETQRNKGNFPGRFSGRQFSNSRSEMNVSTLELGDSALYLCASSLRSRGNTGELFFGEGSRLTVL.

The chain combines TRBV29-1 with TRBJ2-5; D is perhaps TRBD2 (5 bases). The V gene's germline CDR1 is SQVTM and CDR2 ANQGSEA. The germline V and J ends were trimmed by 2 bases and 4 bases, with 11 bases remaining between them. This CDR3 spans 13 amino acids. The CDR3 sequence is CSVEIGVRETQYF. The CDR3 DNA reads as TGCAGCGTTGAAATCGGGGTCCGAGAGACCCAGTACTTC.

The CDR3, as DNA: TGTGCCAGCAGTAAACAGGGGCCTGGGGCCCTAGCGGGAGTTTCCGAGCAGTACTTC. It specifies CASSKQGPGALAGVSEQYF. The chain combines TRBV27 with TRBJ2-7; 10 bases fit TRBD2. The germline gives CDR1 MNHEY, CDR2 SMNVEV (reference sequence). V trimming: 5 bases; J trimming: 6 bases; junction bases outside the gene matches: 22. The CDR3 runs 19 residues.

This chain links TRBV5-1 with TRBJ1-4, with D uncertain. This CDR3 region has 17 residues. The V and J ends lost 2 bases and 8 bases respectively, with 22 bases between them. Germline V gene sequence: CDR1 SGHRS, CDR2 YFSETQ. The CDR3: CASSFLRMGTPGEKLFF. Written as DNA, the CDR3 is TGCGCCAGCAGCTTTTTGCGCATGGGTACGCCCGGGGAAAAACTGTTTTTT.

The V and J genes are TRBV11-2 and TRBJ2-1, with 16 bases lining up with TRBD2. V lost 5 bases to trimming and J lost 7 bases; unmatched junction nucleotides: 8. Germline CDR1 is SGHAT and CDR2 is FQNNGV. The CDR3 loop spans 17 amino acids. CDR3 coding DNA: TGTGCCAGCAGCGACGGGACTAGCGGGAGGGCCAGGAATGAGCAGTTCTTC. Translation: CASSDGTSGRARNEQFF.

The chain joins TRBV7-9 to TRBJ2-3; 9 bases line up with TRBD2. The germline V gene has CDR1 SEHNR and CDR2 FQNEAQ (reference sequence). This CDR3 is 15 amino acids long. The J segment lost 2 bases and the V segment lost 6 bases, leaving 6 bases of the junction unmatched. The CDR3 nucleotides read TGTGCCAGCAGTCCTAGCGGGATTTACACAGATACGCAGTATTTT. As protein: CASSPSGIYTDTQYF.

The rearrangement joins TRBV30 to TRBJ1-2; no clear D gene. The V end lost 1 base, the J end lost 5 bases, and 11 bases lay between the germline ends. Germline CDR1 is GTSNPN and CDR2 is SVGIG (reference sequence). CDR3 size: 13 residues. CDR3 sequence (DNA): TGTGCCTGGAGTGACAGCTTTGGATATGGCTACACCTTC. Encoded protein: CAWSDSFGYGYTF. Combining the CDR3 with reference TRBV30 and TRBJ1-2 gives the whole variable domain SQTIHQWPATLVQPVGSPLSLECTVEGTSNPNLYWYRQAAGRGLQLLFYSVGIGQISSEVPQNLSASRPQDRQFILSSKKLLLSDSGFYLCAWSDSFGYGYTFGSGTRLTVV.

This chain connects TRBV4-1 to TRBJ2-1, with D tentatively TRBD2 (5 bases). V dropped 8 bases and J dropped 0 bases, with 11 bases sitting between them. Germline V gives CDR1 MGHRA, CDR2 YSYEKL. This CDR3 comprises 14 residues. The CDR3 here is CASGILDSYNEQFF. Written as DNA, the CDR3 is TGCGCCAGCGGTATACTAGACTCCTACAATGAGCAGTTCTTC.

This clone appeared a few times. The rearrangement links TRBV6-1 to TRBJ1-2; no reliable D call. With 5 bases removed from V and 2 bases from J, the gap between germline ends came to 15 bases. Germline lookup yields CDR1 MNHNS and CDR2 SASEGT. There are 15 residues in the CDR3. The CDR3 region is CASSPPDWSNYGYTF. The CDR3 bases are TGTGCCAGCAGTCCGCCTGACTGGAGCAACTATGGCTACACCTTC.

The rearrangement uses TRBV6-5 and TRBJ1-5; D not certain. V was trimmed by 2 bases and J by 2 bases, leaving 4 bases between them. In germline, CDR1 is MNHEY, CDR2 SVGAGI. The length of the CDR3 is 13 residues. CDR3 residues: CASSYEGNQPQHF. CDR3 DNA sequence: TGTGCCAGCAGTTACGAGGGCAATCAGCCCCAGCATTTT.

This chain uses TRBV27 with TRBJ2-7; 7 bases match TRBD1. The CDR3 length is 14 residues. Germline assignment: CDR1 MNHEY and CDR2 SMNVEV (reference sequence). V shed 6 bases, J shed 3 bases, and the junction held 8 bases outside the gene matches. The DNA of the CDR3 is TGTGCCAGCAGCCTCCACAACAGGGGCTACGAGCAGTACTTC. Translation gives CASSLHNRGYEQYF.

The chain is built from TRBV5-1 and TRBJ1-3; D possibly corresponds to TRBD1 (6 bases). V shed 3 bases and J shed 1 base, with 17 bases lying between them. The V gene's germline CDR1 is SGHRS and CDR2 YFSETQ. CDR3 length: 17 amino acids. CDR3 nucleotides: TGCGCCAGCAGCTCGGGACAACCCCTGGGGTCTGGAAACACCATATATTTT. This codes for CASSSGQPLGSGNTIYF.

V gene TRBV19 combines with J gene TRBJ2-4; weak D call: TRBD1 (6 bases). The CDR3 totals 14 residues. Trimming removed 2 bases from V and 7 bases from J, with 12 bases in between. Per the germline V gene, CDR1 is LNHDA and CDR2 is SQIVND (reference sequence). The CDR3 nucleotides are TGTGCCAGTAGTATAACGGACAGATTGAACATTCAGTACTTC. This gives the protein CASSITDRLNIQYF. Supplemented by reference TRBV19 and TRBJ2-4, the full variable domain reads DGGITQSPKYLFRKEGQNVTLSCEQNLNHDAMYWYRQDPGQGLRLIYYSQIVNDFQKGDIAEGYSVSREKKESFPLTVTSAQKNPTAFYLCASSITDRLNIQYFGAGTRLSVL.

The rearrangement links TRBV4-2 to TRBJ2-7, with D unclear. V lost 0 bases, J lost 2 bases, and 11 bases lay in between. Looked up from germline, CDR1 is LGHNA and CDR2 is YNFKEQ. The CDR3 sequence is 15 residues long. CDR3 sequence: CASSQDYRATYEQYF. The CDR3 DNA follows: TGTGCCAGCAGCCAAGATTATAGAGCTACCTACGAGCAGTACTTC.